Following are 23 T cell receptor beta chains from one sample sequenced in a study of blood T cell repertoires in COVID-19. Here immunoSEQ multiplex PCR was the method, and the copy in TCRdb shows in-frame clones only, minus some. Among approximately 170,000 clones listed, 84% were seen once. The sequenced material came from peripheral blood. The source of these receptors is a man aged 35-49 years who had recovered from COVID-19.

This chain's CDR3 is CASSSDRASYNSPLHF. DNA for the CDR3: TGTGCCAGCAGTTCCGACAGGGCGAGCTATAATTCACCCCTCCACTTT. The chain carries TRBV6-6 and TRBJ1-6; 7 nucleotides agree with TRBD1. The CDR3 runs to 16 residues. Looked up from germline, CDR1 is MNHNY and CDR2 is SVGAGI (reference sequence). Losses at the gene ends were 4 bases for V and 3 bases for J; bases not matched to a gene: 6.

The CDR3 nucleotides are TGTGCCAGCAGCCTATGGGGGGAAATAATTAGCGTAGGCAAAAACATTCAGTACTTC. Translating gives CASSLWGEIISVGKNIQYF. The chain uses TRBV3-1 (or the pseudogene TRBV3-2) and TRBJ2-4; TRBD2 might be the D (6 bases). The CDR3 runs to 19 residues. V was clipped by 4 bases and J by 3 bases, with 25 bases between them. Germline CDR1 is LGHDT and CDR2 is YNNKEL (reference sequence).

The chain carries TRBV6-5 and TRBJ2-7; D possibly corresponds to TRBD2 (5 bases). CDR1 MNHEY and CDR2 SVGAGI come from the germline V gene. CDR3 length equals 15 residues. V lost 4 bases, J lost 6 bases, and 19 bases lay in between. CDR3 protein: CASSLVGMTPSEQYF. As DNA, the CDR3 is TGTGCCAGCAGTTTAGTCGGGATGACGCCTTCCGAGCAGTACTTC.

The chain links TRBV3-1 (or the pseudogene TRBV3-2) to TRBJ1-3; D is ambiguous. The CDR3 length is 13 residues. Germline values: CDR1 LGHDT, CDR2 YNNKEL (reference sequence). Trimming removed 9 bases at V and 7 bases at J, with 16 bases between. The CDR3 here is CASPGRYGNTIYF. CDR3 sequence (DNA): TGTGCCAGTCCGGGTCGATATGGTAACACCATATATTTT.

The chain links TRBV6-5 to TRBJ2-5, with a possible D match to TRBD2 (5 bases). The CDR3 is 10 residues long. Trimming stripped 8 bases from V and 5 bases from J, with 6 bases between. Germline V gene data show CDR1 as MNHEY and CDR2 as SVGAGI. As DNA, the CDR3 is TGTGCCAGCGGGGAGGAGACCCAGTACTTC. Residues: CASGEETQYF.

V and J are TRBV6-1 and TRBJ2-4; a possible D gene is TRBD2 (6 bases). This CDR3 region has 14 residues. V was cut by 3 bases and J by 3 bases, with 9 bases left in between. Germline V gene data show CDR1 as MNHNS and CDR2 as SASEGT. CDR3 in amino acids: CASSEGGVKNIQYF. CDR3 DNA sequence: TGTGCCAGCAGTGAGGGGGGAGTCAAAAACATTCAGTACTTC.

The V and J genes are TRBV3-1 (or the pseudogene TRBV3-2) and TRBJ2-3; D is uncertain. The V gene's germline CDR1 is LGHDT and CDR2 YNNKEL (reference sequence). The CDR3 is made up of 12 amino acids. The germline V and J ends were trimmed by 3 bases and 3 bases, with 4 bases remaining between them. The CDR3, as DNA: TGTGCCAGCAGCCACCAAACAGATACGCAGTATTTT. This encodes CASSHQTDTQYF.

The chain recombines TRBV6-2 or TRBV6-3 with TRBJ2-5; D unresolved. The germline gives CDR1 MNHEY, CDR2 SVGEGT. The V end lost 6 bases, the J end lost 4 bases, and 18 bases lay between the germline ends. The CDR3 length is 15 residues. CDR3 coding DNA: TGTGCCAGCAGCCCCCACGAGTTGTTTCCAGAGACCCAGTACTTC. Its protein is CASSPHELFPETQYF.

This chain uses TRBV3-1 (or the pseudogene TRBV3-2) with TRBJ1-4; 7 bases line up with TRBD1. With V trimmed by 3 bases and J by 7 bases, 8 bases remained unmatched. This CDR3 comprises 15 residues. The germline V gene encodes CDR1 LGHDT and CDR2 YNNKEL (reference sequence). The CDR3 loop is CASSQGIQGGEKLFF. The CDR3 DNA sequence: TGTGCCAGCAGCCAGGGAATCCAGGGGGGTGAAAAACTGTTTTTT.

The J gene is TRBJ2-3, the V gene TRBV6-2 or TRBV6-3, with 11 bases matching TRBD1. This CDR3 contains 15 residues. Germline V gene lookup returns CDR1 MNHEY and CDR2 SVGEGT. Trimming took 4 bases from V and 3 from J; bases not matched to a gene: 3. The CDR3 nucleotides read TGTGCCAGCAGTTGGGACAGGGGGTTAACAGATACGCAGTATTTT. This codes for CASSWDRGLTDTQYF.

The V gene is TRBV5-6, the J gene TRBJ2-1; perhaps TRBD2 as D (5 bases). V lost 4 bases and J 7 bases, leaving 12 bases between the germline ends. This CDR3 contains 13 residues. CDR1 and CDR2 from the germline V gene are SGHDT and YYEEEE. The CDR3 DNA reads TGTGCCAGCAGCCTGGACTCGACAAATGAGCAGTTCTTC. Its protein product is CASSLDSTNEQFF.

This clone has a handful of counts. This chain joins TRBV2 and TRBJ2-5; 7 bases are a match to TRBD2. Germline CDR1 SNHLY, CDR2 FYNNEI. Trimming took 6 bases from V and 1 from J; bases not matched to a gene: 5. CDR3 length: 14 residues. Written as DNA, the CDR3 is TGTGCCAGCAGGCCTACGGGGGGCCAAGAGACCCAGTACTTC. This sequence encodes CASRPTGGQETQYF.

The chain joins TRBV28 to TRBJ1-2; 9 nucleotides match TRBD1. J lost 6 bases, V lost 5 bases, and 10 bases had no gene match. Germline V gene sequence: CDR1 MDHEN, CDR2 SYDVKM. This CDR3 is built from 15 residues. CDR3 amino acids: CASSPLYWDRDGYTF. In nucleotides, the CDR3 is TGTGCCAGCAGTCCCCTGTATTGGGACAGGGATGGCTACACCTTC.

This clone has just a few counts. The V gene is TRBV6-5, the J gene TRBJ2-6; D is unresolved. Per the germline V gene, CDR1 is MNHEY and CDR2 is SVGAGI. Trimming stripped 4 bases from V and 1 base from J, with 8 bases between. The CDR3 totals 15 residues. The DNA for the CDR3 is TGTGCCAGCAGTTCACAGATTTCTGGGGCCAACGTCCTGACTTTC. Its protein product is CASSSQISGANVLTF.

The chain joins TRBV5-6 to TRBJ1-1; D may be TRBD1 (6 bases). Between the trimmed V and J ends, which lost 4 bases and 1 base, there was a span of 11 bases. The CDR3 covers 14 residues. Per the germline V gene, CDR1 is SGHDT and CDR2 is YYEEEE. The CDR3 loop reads CASSRDNGNTEAFF. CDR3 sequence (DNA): TGTGCCAGCAGCCGGGACAATGGGAACACTGAAGCTTTCTTT.

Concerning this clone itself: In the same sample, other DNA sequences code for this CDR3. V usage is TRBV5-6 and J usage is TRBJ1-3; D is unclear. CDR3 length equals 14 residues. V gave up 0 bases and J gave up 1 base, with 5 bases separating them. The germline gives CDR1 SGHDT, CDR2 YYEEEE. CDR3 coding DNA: TGTGCCAGCAGCTTGGGAGGATCTGGAAACACCATATATTTT. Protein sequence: CASSLGGSGNTIYF.

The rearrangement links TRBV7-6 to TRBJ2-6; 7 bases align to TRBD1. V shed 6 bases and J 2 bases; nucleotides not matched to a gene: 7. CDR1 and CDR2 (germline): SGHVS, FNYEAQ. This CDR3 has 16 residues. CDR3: CASSFTTGTGANVLTF. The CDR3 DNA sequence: TGTGCCAGCAGTTTTACGACAGGGACTGGGGCCAACGTCCTGACTTTC.

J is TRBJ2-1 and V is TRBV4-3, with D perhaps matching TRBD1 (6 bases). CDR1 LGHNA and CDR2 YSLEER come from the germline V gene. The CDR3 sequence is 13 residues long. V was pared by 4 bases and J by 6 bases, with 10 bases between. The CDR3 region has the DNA TGCGCCAGCAGCCTAGGGACACGCAATGAGCAGTTCTTC. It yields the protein CASSLGTRNEQFF.

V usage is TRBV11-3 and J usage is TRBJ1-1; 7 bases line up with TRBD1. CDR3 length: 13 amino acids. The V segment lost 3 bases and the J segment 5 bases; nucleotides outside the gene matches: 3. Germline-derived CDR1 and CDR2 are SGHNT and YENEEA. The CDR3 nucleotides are TGTGCCAGCAGCTTCGACAGGGAGACTGAAGCTTTCTTT. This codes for CASSFDRETEAFF.

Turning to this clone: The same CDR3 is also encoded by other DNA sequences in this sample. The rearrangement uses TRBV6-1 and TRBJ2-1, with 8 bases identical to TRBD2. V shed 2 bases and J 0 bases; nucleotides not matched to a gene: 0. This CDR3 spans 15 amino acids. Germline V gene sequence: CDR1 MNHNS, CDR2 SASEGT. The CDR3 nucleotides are TGTGCCAGCAGTGAACTAGCGGGCTCCTACAATGAGCAGTTCTTC. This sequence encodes CASSELAGSYNEQFF.

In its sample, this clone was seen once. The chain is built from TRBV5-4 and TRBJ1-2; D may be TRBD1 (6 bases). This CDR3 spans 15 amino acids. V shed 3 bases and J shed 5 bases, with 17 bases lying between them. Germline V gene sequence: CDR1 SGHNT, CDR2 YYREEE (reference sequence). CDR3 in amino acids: CASSSPRTEIYGYTF. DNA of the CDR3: TGTGCCAGCAGCTCCCCCCGGACAGAGATTTATGGCTACACCTTC.

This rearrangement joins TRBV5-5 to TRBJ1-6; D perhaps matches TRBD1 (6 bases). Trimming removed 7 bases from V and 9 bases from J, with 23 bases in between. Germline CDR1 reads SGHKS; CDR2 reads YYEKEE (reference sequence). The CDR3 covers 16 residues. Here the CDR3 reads CASSISPGQGGSPLHF. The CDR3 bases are TGTGCCAGCTCAATATCACCGGGACAAGGCGGTTCACCCCTCCACTTT.

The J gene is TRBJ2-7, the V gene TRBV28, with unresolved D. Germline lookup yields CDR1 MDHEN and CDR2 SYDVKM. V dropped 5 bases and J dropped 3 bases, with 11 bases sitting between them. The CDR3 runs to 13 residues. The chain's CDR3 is CASSHGIGYEQYF. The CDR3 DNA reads TGTGCCAGCAGTCATGGTATCGGCTACGAGCAGTACTTC.